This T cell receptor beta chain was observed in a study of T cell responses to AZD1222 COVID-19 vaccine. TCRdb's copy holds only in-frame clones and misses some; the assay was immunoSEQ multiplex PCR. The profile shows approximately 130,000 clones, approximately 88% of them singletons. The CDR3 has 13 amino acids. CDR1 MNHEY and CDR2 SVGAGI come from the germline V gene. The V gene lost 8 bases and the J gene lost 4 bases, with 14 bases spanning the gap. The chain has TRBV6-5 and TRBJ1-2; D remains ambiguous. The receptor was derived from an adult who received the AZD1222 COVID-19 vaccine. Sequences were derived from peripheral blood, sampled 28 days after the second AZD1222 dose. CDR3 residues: CASRYLQSYGYTF. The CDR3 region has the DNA TGTGCCAGCCGCTACCTTCAGAGCTATGGCTACACCTTC.